This TCR beta chain stems from a study of cytomegalovirus exposure and HLA in healthy donors. Study information: Later analysis reported that the roughly 120 validation repertoires shared the platform of the approximately 670 first-cohort repertoires. General study findings and limits: It was reported that the classifier diagnosed cytomegalovirus status with high specificity and sensitivity in both the original and validation cohorts. Among TCR beta chains, those listed as cytomegalovirus-associated numbered more than 150.

Trimming left V 5 bases short and J 1 base short, with 8 bases between. This CDR3 spans 13 amino acids. Germline CDR1 reads MNHEY; CDR2 reads SVGAGI. Profiled with immunoSEQ multiplex PCR; TCRdb holds only in-frame clones, not every one. This table has approximately 180,000 clones, about 83% appearing once. Concerning this clone: Antigen specificity is unknown.

This clonotype was obtained from a woman aged 25 to 39 in good health and CMV-seronegative. The specimen sequenced was PBMCs. V is TRBV6-5 and J is TRBJ1-1; D remains unclear. CDR3 loop: CASSRRANTEAFF. The CDR3 nucleotides are TGTGCCAGCAGTAGGAGGGCGAACACTGAAGCTTTCTTT.